The text below deals with one TCR beta chain. This sample is drawn from a study of cytomegalovirus exposure and HLA in healthy donors. Germline assignment: CDR1 GTSNPN and CDR2 SVGIG (reference sequence). This CDR3 region has 15 residues. V lost 3 bases, J lost 8 bases, and 13 bases stayed unmatched. Primers: 60 Vbeta forward and 13 Jbeta reverse. Measured with immunoSEQ multiplex PCR; TCRdb has only the in-frame clones, and not every one. The top ten clones hold around 4.5% of a sample with around 150,000 clones, around 80% of them seen once. This rearrangement joins TRBV30 to TRBJ1-1, with 9 bases lining up with TRBD1. Sequences were obtained from PBMCs. This clonotype originated in a man aged 25-45 years in good health and CMV-seronegative. For the CDR3, the DNA is TGTGCCTGGAGAGAAGCCTCGGACAGGGGTCTCGAAGCTTTCTTT. It translates to CAWREASDRGLEAFF.